A selection of T cell receptor beta chains follows, all from one sample in a study of early T cells in non-severe SARS-CoV-2 infection. TCRdb independently ran MiXCR on the 5' RACE reads; one entry per CDR3 protein. This sample yields roughly 38,000 distinct CDR3 sequences, of which almost 6% are seen a single time; less than 8.5% belongs to the top ten. Sample: whole blood. These receptors were collected from an adult who was a healthcare worker with PCR-confirmed SARS-CoV-2 infection or an uninfected control (not recorded which). CDR3s include the opening cysteine and the closing phenylalanine or tryptophan. D genes are given only for firm matches. Expanded clones get a size class; other rows say once, few or many, or leave the size out.

>TRBV2|11|.|TRBJ2-3|many
CASSNTDTQYF
TGTGCCAGCAGCAACACAGATACGCAGTATTTT
>TRBV12-3/TRBV12-4|14|.|TRBJ1-1|many
CASRPGALNTEAFF
TGTGCCAGCAGGCCAGGGGCCTTAAACACTGAAGCTTTCTTT
>TRBV7-6|15|.|TRBJ1-5|many
CASSASTESNQPQHF
TGTGCCAGCAGCGCGAGCACAGAGAGCAATCAGCCCCAGCATTTT
>TRBV19|14|TRBD1|TRBJ1-4|many
CASTDRATNEKLFF
TGTGCCAGTACCGACAGGGCAACTAATGAAAAACTGTTTTTT
>TRBV4-3|18|.|TRBJ2-1|many
CASSQDSPSRSSYNEQFF
TGCGCCAGCAGCCAAGATTCGCCTAGCCGGAGCTCCTACAATGAGCAGTTCTTC
>TRBV6-6|11|TRBD1|TRBJ1-1|many
CASNDRVGAFF
TGTGCCAGCAATGACAGGGTCGGAGCTTTCTTT
>TRBV2|12|.|TRBJ1-2|many
CASSVESYGYTF
TGTGCCAGCAGTGTGGAGAGCTATGGCTACACCTTC
>TRBV28|14|TRBD2|TRBJ2-1|many
CASNLLTSGNEQFF
TGTGCCAGCAACTTACTGACTAGCGGGAATGAGCAGTTCTTC
>TRBV7-9|13|TRBD1|TRBJ1-1|many
CASSLQGHTEAFF
TGTGCCAGCAGTTTACAGGGGCACACTGAAGCTTTCTTT
>TRBV12-3/TRBV12-4|12|.|TRBJ2-7|many
CASNGRSGEQYF
TGTGCCAGCAACGGACGTTCTGGCGAGCAGTACTTC
>TRBV20-1|12|.|TRBJ1-1|many
CSAPRQALYPFF
TGCAGTGCTCCGAGACAAGCCCTCTACCCTTTCTTT
>TRBV2|14|TRBD2|TRBJ2-7|many
CASTTGLAGVEQYF
TGTGCCAGCACCACCGGGCTAGCGGGAGTCGAGCAGTACTTC
>TRBV24-1|16|.|TRBJ2-2|many
CATSEGHFSNTGELFF
TGTGCCACCAGTGAGGGACACTTCTCCAACACCGGGGAGCTGTTTTTT
>TRBV6-1|13|.|TRBJ1-6|many
CASTSRSNSPLHF
TGTGCCAGCACCTCCCGCAGTAATTCACCCCTCCACTTT
>TRBV29-1|14|TRBD1|TRBJ2-2|many
CSVTGTGGTGELFF
TGCAGCGTGACCGGGACAGGGGGCACCGGGGAGCTGTTTTTT
>TRBV12-3/TRBV12-4|14|.|TRBJ2-2|few
CASSLRGIGGELFF
TGTGCCAGCAGTTTACGGGGTATCGGCGGGGAGCTGTTTTTT
>TRBV5-1|16|TRBD2|TRBJ2-3|.
CASSYGSGAQGDTQYF
TGCGCCAGCAGCTATGGTAGCGGGGCCCAGGGGGATACGCAGTATTTT
>TRBV14|15|TRBD1|TRBJ1-6|many
CASSQVGQGNSPLHF
TGTGCCAGCAGCCAAGTCGGACAGGGGAATTCACCCCTCCACTTT
>TRBV5-5|16|.|TRBJ1-3|many
CASSLDVSSSGNTIYF
TGTGCCAGCAGCTTGGACGTCTCTTCCTCTGGAAACACCATATATTTT
>TRBV12-3/TRBV12-4|16|TRBD2|TRBJ2-1|many
CASSFRPSGGIDEQFF
TGTGCCAGCAGTTTTAGGCCTAGCGGGGGGATCGATGAGCAGTTCTTC
>TRBV4-3|16|TRBD1|TRBJ2-3|many
CASSPDRGFRTDTQYF
TGCGCCAGCAGCCCGGACAGGGGTTTTCGCACAGATACGCAGTATTTT
>TRBV7-2|17|TRBD1|TRBJ2-1|many
CASSSKPPGTVYNEQFF
TGTGCCAGCAGCTCGAAGCCTCCCGGGACAGTTTACAATGAGCAGTTCTTC
>TRBV19|17|.|TRBJ1-5|.
CASKSGSGDRPNQPQHF
TGTGCCAGTAAGTCCGGGAGCGGGGACCGCCCCAATCAGCCCCAGCATTTT
>TRBV20-1|13|.|TRBJ2-2|many
CSASGRNTGELFF
TGCAGTGCTAGCGGGAGAAACACCGGGGAGCTGTTTTTT
>TRBV5-6|16|TRBD2|TRBJ2-2|few
CASSFILAGPTGELFF
TGTGCCAGCAGCTTTATACTAGCGGGACCCACCGGGGAGCTGTTTTTT
>TRBV4-3|14|TRBD1|TRBJ2-7|many
CASSTGQGFYEQYF
TGCGCCAGCAGCACGGGACAGGGTTTCTACGAGCAGTACTTC
>TRBV5-4|16|.|TRBJ2-1|many
CASSLFFWTTDDEQFF
TGTGCCAGCAGCTTGTTTTTTTGGACTACCGACGATGAGCAGTTCTTC
>TRBV24-1|16|.|TRBJ1-4|many
CATSGNRDGGGEKLFF
TGTGCCACCAGTGGTAACAGGGATGGAGGCGGTGAAAAACTGTTTTTT
>TRBV21-1|14|.|TRBJ1-5|many
CASGTGGCNQPQHF
TGTGCCAGCGGGACGGGGGGCTGCAATCAGCCCCAGCATTTT
>TRBV6-5|12|.|TRBJ1-2|once
CVSSRANYGYTF
TGTGTCAGCAGCCGCGCTAACTATGGCTACACCTTC
>TRBV6-2/TRBV6-3|14|.|TRBJ1-5|many
CASSWYDSNQPQHF
TGTGCCAGCAGTTGGTACGATAGCAATCAGCCCCAGCATTTT